The entry that follows covers one T cell receptor (beta chain) sequence. The entry originates in a study of Tregs in tolerant kidney transplant recipients. Using immunoSEQ multiplex PCR, the repertoire was profiled, and TCRdb retains in-frame clones only, with some absent. Among approximately 65,000 clones listed, roughly 84% were seen once. CDR1 and CDR2 (germline): LNHDA, SQIVND (reference sequence). This CDR3 has 16 amino acids. Trimming cost V 7 bases and J 3 bases; bases outside gene matches: 13. Unstimulated Tregs (CD4+CD25+CD127-) and CD4+CD25- non-Tregs were sorted from PBMCs. The source is a human donor in good health. Sequenced sample: CD4+ T cells from blood. This chain connects TRBV19 to TRBJ2-5; 8 positions match TRBD1. The CDR3 region is CASTSGTGILEETQYF. In DNA, the CDR3 is TGTGCCAGTACCTCCGGGACAGGTATATTGGAAGAGACCCAGTACTTC.